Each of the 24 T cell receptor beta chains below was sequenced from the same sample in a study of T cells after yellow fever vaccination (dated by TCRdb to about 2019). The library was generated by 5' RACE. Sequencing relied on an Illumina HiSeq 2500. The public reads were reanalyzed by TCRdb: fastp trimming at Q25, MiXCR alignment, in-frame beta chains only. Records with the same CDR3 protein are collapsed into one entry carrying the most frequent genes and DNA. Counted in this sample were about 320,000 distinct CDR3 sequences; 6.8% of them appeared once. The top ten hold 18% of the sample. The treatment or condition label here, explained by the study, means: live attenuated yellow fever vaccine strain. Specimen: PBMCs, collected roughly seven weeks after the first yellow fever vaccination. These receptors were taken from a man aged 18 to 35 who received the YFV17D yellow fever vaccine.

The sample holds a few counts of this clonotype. The CDR3: CASSWGWGQLQETQYF. The CDR3 DNA sequence: TGTGCCAGCAGCTGGGGGTGGGGCCAGCTTCAAGAGACCCAGTACTTC. V is TRBV7-9 and J is TRBJ2-5, with D possibly being TRBD1 or TRBD2 (5 bases each). The CDR3 contains 16 residues. CDR1 and CDR2 (germline): SEHNR, FQNEAQ (reference sequence). V was shortened by 4 bases and J by 2 bases, with 17 bases between the two germline ends.

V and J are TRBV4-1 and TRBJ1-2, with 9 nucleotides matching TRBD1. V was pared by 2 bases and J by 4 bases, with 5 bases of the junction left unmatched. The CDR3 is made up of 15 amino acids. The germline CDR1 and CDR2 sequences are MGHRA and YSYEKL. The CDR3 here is CASSQLTGGSYGYTF. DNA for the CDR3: TGCGCCAGCAGCCAACTGACAGGGGGTAGCTATGGCTACACCTTC.

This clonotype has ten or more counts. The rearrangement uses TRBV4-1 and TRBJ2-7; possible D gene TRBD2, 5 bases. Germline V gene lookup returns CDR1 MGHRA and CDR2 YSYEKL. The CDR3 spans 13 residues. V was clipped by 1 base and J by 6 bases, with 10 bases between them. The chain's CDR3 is CASSQVPGVEQYV. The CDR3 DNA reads TGCGCCAGCAGCCAAGTCCCCGGGGTCGAGCAGTACGTC.

The CDR3 is CASTLTDTQYF. The CDR3 DNA sequence: TGTGCCAGCACTCTCACAGATACGCAGTATTTT. The chain joins TRBV2 to TRBJ2-3; D gene uncertain. This CDR3 has 11 amino acids. V lost 7 bases and J 2 bases, leaving 4 bases between the germline ends. Germline CDR1 is SNHLY and CDR2 is FYNNEI.

This CDR3 is CASSEFWRGQGQETQYF. The DNA of the CDR3 is TGTGCCAGCAGTGAGTTTTGGAGGGGGCAAGGCCAAGAGACCCAGTACTTC. V gene TRBV2 combines with J gene TRBJ2-5; possible D gene TRBD1, 7 bases. The length of the CDR3 is 17 residues. Trimming pared 3 bases from V and 1 base from J, leaving 18 bases between. The germline V gene encodes CDR1 SNHLY and CDR2 FYNNEI.

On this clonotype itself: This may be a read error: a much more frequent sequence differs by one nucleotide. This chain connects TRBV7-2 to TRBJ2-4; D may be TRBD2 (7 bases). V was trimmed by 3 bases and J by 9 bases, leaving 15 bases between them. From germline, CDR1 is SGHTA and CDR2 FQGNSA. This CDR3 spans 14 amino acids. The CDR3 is CASSFRGGDGIQYF. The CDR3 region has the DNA TGTGCCAGCAGCTTTAGGGGGGGGGATGGCATTCAGTACTTC.

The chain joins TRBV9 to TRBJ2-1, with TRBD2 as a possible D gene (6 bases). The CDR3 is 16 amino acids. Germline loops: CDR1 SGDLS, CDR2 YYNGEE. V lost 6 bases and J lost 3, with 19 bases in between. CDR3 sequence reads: CASTPVAGPYYNEQFF. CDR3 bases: TGTGCCAGCACCCCAGTTGCGGGACCCTACTACAATGAGCAGTTCTTC.

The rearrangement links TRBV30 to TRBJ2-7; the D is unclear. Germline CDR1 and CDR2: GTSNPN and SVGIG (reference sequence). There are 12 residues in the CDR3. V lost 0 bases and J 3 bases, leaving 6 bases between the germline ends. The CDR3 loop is CAWSVRNYEQYF. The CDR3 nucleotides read TGTGCCTGGAGTGTACGCAACTACGAGCAGTACTTC.

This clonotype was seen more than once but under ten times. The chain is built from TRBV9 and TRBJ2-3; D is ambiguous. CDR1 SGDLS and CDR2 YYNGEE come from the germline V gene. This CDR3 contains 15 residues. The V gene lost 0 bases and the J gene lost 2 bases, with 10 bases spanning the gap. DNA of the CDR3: TGTGCCAGCAGCGTAGGGCTAGAGCTCACAGATACGCAGTATTTT. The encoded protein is CASSVGLELTDTQYF.

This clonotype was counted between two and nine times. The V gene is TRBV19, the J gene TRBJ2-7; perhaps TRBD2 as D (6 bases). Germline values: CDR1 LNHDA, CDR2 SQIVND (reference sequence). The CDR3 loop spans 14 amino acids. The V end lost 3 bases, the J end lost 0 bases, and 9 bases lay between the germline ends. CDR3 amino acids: CASSISSGSYEQYF. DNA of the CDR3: TGTGCCAGTAGTATTAGTAGCGGCTCCTACGAGCAGTACTTC.

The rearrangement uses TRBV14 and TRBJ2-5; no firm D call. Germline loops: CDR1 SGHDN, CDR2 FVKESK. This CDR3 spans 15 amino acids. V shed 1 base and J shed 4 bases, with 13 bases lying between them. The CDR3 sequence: CASSQGPHPIETQYF. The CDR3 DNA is TGTGCCAGCAGCCAAGGCCCTCATCCGATAGAGACCCAGTACTTC. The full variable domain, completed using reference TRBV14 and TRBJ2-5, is EAGVTQFPSHSVIEKGQTVTLRCDPISGHDNLYWYRRVMGKEIKFLLHFVKESKQDESGMPNNRFLAERTGGTYSTLKVQPAELEDSGVYFCASSQGPHPIETQYFGPGTRLLVL.

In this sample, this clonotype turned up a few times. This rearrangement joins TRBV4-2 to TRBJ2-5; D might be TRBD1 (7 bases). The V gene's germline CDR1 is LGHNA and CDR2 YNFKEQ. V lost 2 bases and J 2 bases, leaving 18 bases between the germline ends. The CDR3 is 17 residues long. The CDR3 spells CASSQNREAGGQETQYF. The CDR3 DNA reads TGTGCCAGCAGCCAAAATAGGGAGGCAGGGGGGCAAGAGACCCAGTACTTC.

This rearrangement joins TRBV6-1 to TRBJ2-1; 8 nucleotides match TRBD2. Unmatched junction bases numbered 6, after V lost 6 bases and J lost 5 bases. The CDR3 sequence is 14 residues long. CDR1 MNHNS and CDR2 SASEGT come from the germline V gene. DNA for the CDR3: TGTGCCAGCAGCTCTAGCGGGCATAACAATGAGCAGTTCTTC. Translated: CASSSSGHNNEQFF.

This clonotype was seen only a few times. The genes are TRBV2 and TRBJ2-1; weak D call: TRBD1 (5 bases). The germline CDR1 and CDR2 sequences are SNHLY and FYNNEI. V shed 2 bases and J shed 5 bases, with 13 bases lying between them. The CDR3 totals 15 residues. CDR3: CASSEYRQLNNEQFF. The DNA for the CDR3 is TGTGCCAGCAGTGAATACCGACAGTTAAACAATGAGCAGTTCTTC.

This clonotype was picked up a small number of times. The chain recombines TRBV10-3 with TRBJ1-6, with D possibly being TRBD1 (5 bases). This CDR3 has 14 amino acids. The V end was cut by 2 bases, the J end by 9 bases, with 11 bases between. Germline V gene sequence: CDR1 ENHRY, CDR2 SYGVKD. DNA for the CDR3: TGTGCCATCAGTGAGCTTGTCAGGGTTTCACCCCTCCACTTT. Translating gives CAISELVRVSPLHF.

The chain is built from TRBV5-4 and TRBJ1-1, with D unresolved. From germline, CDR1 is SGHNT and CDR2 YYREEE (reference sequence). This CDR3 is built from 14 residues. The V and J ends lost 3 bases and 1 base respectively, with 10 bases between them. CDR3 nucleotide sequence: TGTGCCAGCAGCTGGGTCGATCAGAACACTGAAGCTTTCTTT. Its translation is CASSWVDQNTEAFF.

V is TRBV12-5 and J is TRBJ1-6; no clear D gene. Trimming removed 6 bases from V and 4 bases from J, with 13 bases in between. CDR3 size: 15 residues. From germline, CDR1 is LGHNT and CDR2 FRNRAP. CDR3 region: CASGISGFYNSPLHF. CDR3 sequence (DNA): TGTGCTAGTGGGATCAGCGGATTTTATAATTCACCCCTCCACTTT.

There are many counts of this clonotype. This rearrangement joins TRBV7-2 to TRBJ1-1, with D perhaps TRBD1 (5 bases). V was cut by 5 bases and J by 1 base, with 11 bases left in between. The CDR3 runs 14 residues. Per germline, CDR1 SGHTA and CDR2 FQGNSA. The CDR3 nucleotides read TGTGCCAGCAGCGCGGGACCCCCGAACACTGAAGCTTTCTTT. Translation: CASSAGPPNTEAFF.

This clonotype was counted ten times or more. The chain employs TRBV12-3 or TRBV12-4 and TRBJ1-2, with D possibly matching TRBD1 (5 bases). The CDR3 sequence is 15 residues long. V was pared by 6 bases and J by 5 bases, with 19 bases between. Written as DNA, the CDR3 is TGTGCCAGCAGGGGTGGACGGAGGGGTGTGTATGGCTACACCTTC. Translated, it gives CASRGGRRGVYGYTF.

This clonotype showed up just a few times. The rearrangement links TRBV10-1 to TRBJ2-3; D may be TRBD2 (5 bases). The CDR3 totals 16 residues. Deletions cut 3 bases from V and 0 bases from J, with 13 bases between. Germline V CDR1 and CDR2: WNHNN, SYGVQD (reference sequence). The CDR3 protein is CASSDPGSDSTDTQYF. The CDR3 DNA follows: TGCGCCAGCAGTGACCCGGGGTCAGATAGCACAGATACGCAGTATTTT.

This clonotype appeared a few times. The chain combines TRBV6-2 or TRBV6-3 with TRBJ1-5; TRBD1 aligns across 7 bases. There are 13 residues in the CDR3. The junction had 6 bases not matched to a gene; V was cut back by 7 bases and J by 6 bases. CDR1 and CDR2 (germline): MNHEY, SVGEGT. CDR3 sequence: CASTPDRSQPQHF. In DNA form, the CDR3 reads TGTGCCAGCACTCCGGACAGGTCTCAGCCCCAGCATTTT.

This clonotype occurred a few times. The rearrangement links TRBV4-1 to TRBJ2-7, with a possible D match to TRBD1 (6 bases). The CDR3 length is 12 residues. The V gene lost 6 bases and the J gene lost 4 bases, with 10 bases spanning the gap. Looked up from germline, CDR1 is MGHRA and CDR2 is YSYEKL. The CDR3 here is CASRRQEYEQYV. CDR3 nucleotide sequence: TGCGCCAGCAGACGACAGGAATACGAGCAGTACGTC.

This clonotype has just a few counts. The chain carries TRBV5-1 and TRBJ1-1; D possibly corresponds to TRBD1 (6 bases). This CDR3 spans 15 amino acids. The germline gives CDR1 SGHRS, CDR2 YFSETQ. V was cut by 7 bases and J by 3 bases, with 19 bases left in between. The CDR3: CASGSIEGGDTEAFF. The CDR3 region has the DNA TGCGCCAGCGGATCCATCGAGGGGGGGGACACTGAAGCTTTCTTT.

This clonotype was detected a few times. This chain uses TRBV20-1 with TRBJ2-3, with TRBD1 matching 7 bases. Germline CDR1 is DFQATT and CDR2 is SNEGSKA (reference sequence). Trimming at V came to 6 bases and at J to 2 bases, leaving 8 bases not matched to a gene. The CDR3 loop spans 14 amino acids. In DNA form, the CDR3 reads TGCAGTGCCCCGGGACAGTACTCCACAGATACGCAGTATTTT. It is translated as CSAPGQYSTDTQYF.